These T cell receptor beta chains were read from a single sample in a study of blood T cell repertoires in COVID-19. Clones were sequenced by immunoSEQ multiplex PCR, and TCRdb holds only the in-frame ones, with some missing. The repertoire holds around 130,000 clones, with around 77% as singletons. Sequenced input: peripheral blood. The origin of the receptors is a human donor in a cohort sampled during active COVID-19. Both conserved end residues are part of each CDR3. Each record gives: J gene, V gene, CDR3 protein.

>TRBJ2-7|TRBV11-2
CASSFPVLSGGDFYEQYF
>TRBJ2-2|TRBV7-3
CASSLILGGELFF
>TRBJ2-5|TRBV5-1
CASSLTSSTSEETQYF
>TRBJ2-7|TRBV6-5
CASSSYRETYEQYF
>TRBJ2-7|TRBV7-9
CASSLIVGTGSYEQYF
>TRBJ2-6|TRBV28
CASSLEGTGANVLTF
>TRBJ1-5|TRBV19
CASSMDGEAGGSNQPQHF
>TRBJ2-7|TRBV28
CASSRTGPAVEQYF
>TRBJ1-6|TRBV30
CACSYAGTDGSPLHF
>TRBJ1-1|TRBV5-6
CASLQGGAGEAFF
>TRBJ2-1|TRBV7-6
CASSSAESSYNEQFF
>TRBJ2-3|TRBV7-8
CASSSPRGPPDTQYF
>TRBJ2-7|TRBV28
CASNNVYEQYF
>TRBJ1-2|TRBV11-2
CASSPGEGYGYTF
>TRBJ2-3|TRBV6-2/TRBV6-3
CASSTGTRKGGSSTDTQYF
>TRBJ1-2|TRBV2
CASSPGQGSYKSYTF
>TRBJ2-7|TRBV7-9
CASRPTGGHEQYF
>TRBJ1-2|TRBV24-1
CATSDVQGSYGYTF
>TRBJ2-7|TRBV6-5
CASSYSIAGGGEQYF
>TRBJ1-2|TRBV4-1
CASSQDWGTANYGYTF
>TRBJ1-4|TRBV6-4
CASRNREKKEKLFF
>TRBJ2-1|TRBV5-6
CASSSERGGPYNEQFF
>TRBJ1-1|TRBV6-1
CASSERQYTEAFF
>TRBJ1-5|TRBV10-3
CAILQGPGQPQHF
>TRBJ2-7|TRBV12-3/TRBV12-4
CASSQSPGDEQYF
>TRBJ2-7|TRBV27
CASSSPSGRASYEQYF
>TRBJ2-7|TRBV2
CASNLRQGPYEQYF
>TRBJ2-2|TRBV27
CASTWGAGPGGLTGELFF
>TRBJ2-7|TRBV12-3/TRBV12-4
CASSLADRDEQYF
>TRBJ1-4|TRBV7-9
CASSLLAAGDEKLFF
>TRBJ2-7|TRBV18
CASSQDTLSYEQYF
>TRBJ1-5|TRBV6-6
CASIGNTGYSNQPQHF
>TRBJ1-1|TRBV11-2
CASSLDRRGGALTEAFF
>TRBJ2-7|TRBV11-3
CASSLHQGYEQYF
>TRBJ1-2|TRBV4-1
CASSRPGSDYGYTF
>TRBJ2-6|TRBV15
CATSRKTGTINVLTF
>TRBJ2-1|TRBV14
CASSQVTTRNEQFF
>TRBJ2-1|TRBV6-5
CASRQTSGAYNEQFF
>TRBJ1-2|TRBV7-6
CASSPDRDDLRYTF
>TRBJ1-3|TRBV30
CAWKKAGNTIYF
>TRBJ1-1|TRBV4-1
CASSQPDRNTEAFF
>TRBJ2-7|TRBV29-1
CSVGDRSRFYEQYF
>TRBJ2-7|TRBV5-1
CASSLDMRLAGGPRYF
>TRBJ2-7|TRBV27
CASSSAPGQGSYEQYF
>TRBJ1-2|TRBV6-1
CASSEAGQIYGYTF
>TRBJ2-7|TRBV13
CASSLRLYEQYF
>TRBJ1-1|TRBV5-6
CASSLMVGAGTEAFF
>TRBJ2-1|TRBV9
CASSISGSGYYNEQFF
>TRBJ2-7|TRBV6-5
CASSYEQGPSYEQYF
>TRBJ2-7|TRBV6-5
CASSYSASSYEQYF
>TRBJ1-2|TRBV28
CASSLLARNYGYTF
>TRBJ2-6|TRBV6-5
CASSFGTVGANVLTF
>TRBJ2-2|TRBV19
CASSNGRRNTGELFF
>TRBJ2-7|TRBV28
CASRTGTSGRGANEQYF
>TRBJ2-1|TRBV29-1
CSVEGGTSGGTYNEQFF
>TRBJ1-1|TRBV18
CASSPPGGTLNTEAFF